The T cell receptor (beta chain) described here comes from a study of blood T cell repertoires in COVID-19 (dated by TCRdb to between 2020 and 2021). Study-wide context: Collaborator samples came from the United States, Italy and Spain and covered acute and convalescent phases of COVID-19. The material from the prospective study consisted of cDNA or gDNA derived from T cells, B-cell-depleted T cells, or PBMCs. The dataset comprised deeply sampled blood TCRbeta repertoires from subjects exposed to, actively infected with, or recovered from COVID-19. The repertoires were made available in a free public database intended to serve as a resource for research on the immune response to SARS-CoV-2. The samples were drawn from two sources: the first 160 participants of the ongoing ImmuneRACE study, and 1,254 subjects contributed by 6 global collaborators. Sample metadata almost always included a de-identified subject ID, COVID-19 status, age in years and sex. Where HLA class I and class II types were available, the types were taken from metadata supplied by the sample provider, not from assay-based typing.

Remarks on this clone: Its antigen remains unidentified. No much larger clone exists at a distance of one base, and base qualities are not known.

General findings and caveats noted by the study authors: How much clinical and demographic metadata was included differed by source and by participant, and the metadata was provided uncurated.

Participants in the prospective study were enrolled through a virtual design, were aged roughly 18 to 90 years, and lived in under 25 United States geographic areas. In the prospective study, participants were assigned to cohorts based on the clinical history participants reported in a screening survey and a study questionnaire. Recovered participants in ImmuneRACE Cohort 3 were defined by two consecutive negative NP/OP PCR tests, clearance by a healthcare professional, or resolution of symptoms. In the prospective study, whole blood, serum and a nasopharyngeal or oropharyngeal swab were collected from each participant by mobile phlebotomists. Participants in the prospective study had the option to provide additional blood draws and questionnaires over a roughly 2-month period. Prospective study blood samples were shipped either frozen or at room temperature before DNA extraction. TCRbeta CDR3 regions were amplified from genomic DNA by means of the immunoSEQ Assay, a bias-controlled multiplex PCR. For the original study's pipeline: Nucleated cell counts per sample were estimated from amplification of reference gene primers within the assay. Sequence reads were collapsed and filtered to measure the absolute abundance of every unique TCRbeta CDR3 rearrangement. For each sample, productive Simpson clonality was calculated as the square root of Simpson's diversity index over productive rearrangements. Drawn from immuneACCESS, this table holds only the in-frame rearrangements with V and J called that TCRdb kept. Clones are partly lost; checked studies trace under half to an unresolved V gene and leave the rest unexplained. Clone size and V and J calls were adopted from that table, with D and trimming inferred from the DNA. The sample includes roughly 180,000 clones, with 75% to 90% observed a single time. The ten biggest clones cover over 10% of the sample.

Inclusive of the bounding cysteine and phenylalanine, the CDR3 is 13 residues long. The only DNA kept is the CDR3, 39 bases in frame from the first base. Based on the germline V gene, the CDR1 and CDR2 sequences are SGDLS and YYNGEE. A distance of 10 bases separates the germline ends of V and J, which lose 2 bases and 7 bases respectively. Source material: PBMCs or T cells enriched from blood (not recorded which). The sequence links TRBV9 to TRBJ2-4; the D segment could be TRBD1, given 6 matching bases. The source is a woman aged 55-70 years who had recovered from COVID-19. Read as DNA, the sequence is TGTGCCAGCAGCGTCGGACAGTCCAACATTCAGTACTTC. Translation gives CASSVGQSNIQYF.